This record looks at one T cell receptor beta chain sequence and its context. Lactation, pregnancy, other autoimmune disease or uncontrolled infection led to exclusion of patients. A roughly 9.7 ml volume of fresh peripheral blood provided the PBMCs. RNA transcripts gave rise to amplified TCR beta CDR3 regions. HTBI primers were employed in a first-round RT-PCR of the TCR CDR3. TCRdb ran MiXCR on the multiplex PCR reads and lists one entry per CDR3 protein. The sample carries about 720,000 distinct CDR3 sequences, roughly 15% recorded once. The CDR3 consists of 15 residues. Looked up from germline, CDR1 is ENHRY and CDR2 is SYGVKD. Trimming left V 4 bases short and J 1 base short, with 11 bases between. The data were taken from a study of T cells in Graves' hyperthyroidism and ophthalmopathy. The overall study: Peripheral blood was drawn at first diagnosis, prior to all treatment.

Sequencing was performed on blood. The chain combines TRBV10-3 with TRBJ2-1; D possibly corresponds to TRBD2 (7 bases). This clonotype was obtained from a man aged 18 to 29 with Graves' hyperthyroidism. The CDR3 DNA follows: TGTGCCATCAGTGTGCGGGGGACATCCTACAATGAGCAGTTCTTC. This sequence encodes CAISVRGTSYNEQFF.